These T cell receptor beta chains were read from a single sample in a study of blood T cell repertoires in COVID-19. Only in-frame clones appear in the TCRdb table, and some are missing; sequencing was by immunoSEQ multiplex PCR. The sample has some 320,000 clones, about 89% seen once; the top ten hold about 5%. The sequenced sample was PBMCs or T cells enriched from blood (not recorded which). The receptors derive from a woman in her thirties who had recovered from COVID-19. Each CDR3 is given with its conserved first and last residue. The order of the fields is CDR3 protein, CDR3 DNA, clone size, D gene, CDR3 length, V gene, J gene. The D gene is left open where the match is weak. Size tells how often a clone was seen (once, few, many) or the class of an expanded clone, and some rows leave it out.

CASSLRDRGPDTQYF	TGTGCCAGTAGTCTCCGGGACAGGGGGCCAGATACGCAGTATTTT	-	TRBD1	15	TRBV19	TRBJ2-3
CASNSGRVGYTF	TGTGCCAGCAATTCAGGGAGGGTGGGCTACACCTTC	-	-	12	TRBV28	TRBJ1-2
CASSQGDSGSTDTQYF	TGCGCCAGCAGCCAAGGGGATAGCGGAAGCACAGATACGCAGTATTTT	-	-	16	TRBV4-3	TRBJ2-3
CASSPRGIGNTGELFF	TGTGCCAGCTCACCTCGAGGGATTGGCAACACCGGGGAGCTGTTTTTT	-	-	16	TRBV18	TRBJ2-2
CASSLSDGTYEQYF	TGTGCCAGCAGTTTGTCGGACGGGACCTACGAGCAGTACTTC	-	-	14	TRBV28	TRBJ2-7
CATSRGGEGSTGELFF	TGTGCCACCAGCAGAGGCGGGGAGGGGAGCACCGGGGAGCTGTTTTTT	-	TRBD2	16	TRBV15	TRBJ2-2
CASSLNGEPQHF	TGTGCCAGCAGTCTCAACGGGGAGCCCCAGCATTTT	-	-	12	TRBV6-5	TRBJ1-5
CASSMPPRGPEAFF	TGTGCCAGTAGTATGCCCCCCAGGGGTCCTGAAGCTTTCTTT	-	-	14	TRBV19	TRBJ1-1
CASLPPGTYEQYF	TGTGCCAGCCTCCCGCCGGGGACCTACGAGCAGTACTTC	-	-	13	TRBV6-5	TRBJ2-7
CASSPSGASSYNSPLHF	TGTGCCAGCAGCCCCTCTGGGGCGAGCTCCTATAATTCACCCCTCCACTTT	-	-	17	TRBV16	TRBJ1-6
CASSFSRDRATEAFF	TGCGCCAGCAGCTTTTCCCGGGACAGGGCCACTGAAGCTTTCTTT	-	TRBD1	15	TRBV5-1	TRBJ1-1
CASSFRQGFLNSPLHF	TGTGCCAGCAGTTTTCGACAGGGATTCCTGAATTCACCCCTCCACTTT	-	TRBD1	16	TRBV27	TRBJ1-6
CASSSGRGNEAFF	TGCGCCAGCAGCTCAGGCCGGGGGAATGAAGCTTTCTTT	once	-	13	TRBV5-1	TRBJ1-1
CASSQESLAAGEQYF	TGCGCCAGCAGCCAAGAGAGTCTAGCCGCGGGGGAGCAGTACTTC	-	-	15	TRBV4-1	TRBJ2-7
CASSQDSLAETHYNEQFF	TGTGCCAGCAGCCAAGATAGCCTAGCGGAGACACATTACAATGAGCAGTTCTTC	-	TRBD2	18	TRBV4-2	TRBJ2-1
CATSRRDREKLFF	TGTGCCACCAGCAGAAGGGACAGGGAAAAACTGTTTTTT	-	TRBD1	13	TRBV15	TRBJ1-4
CASSYSGVAELFF	TGTGCCAGCAGTTACAGCGGGGTAGCGGAGCTGTTTTTT	-	TRBD2	13	TRBV6-2/TRBV6-3	TRBJ2-2
CSVAVGGRAFF	TGCAGCGTTGCGGTCGGGGGGCGAGCTTTCTTT	once	-	11	TRBV29-1	TRBJ1-1
CASSQDPDEQFF	TGCGCCAGCAGCCAAGATCCCGATGAGCAGTTCTTC	-	-	12	TRBV4-1	TRBJ2-1
CASSLARTDRNGYTF	TGTGCCAGCAGCTTAGCTCGGACAGACCGGAATGGCTACACCTTC	few	-	15	TRBV7-9	TRBJ1-2
CASSPRPAGGYGYTF	TGTGCCAGCAGTCCGAGACCGGCCGGAGGGTATGGCTACACCTTC	-	-	15	TRBV27	TRBJ1-2
CASSLGLAGNQETQYF	TGTGCCAGCAGCTTAGGACTAGCGGGGAACCAAGAGACCCAGTACTTC	-	TRBD2	16	TRBV7-9	TRBJ2-5
CASNGDTSYEQYF	TGTGCCAGCAACGGGGACACCTCCTACGAGCAGTACTTC	-	-	13	TRBV3-1/TRBV3-2	TRBJ2-7
CASSPRTGGYEQYF	TGCGCCAGCAGCCCAAGGACAGGGGGCTACGAGCAGTACTTC	-	TRBD1	14	TRBV4-1	TRBJ2-7
CASSPLGPGGTNEKLFF	TGCGCCAGCAGCCCTTTGGGTCCCGGCGGGACTAATGAAAAACTGTTTTTT	-	-	17	TRBV4-3	TRBJ1-4
CASSREHPDRAYEQYF	TGCGCCAGCAGCAGAGAACATCCCGACAGGGCCTACGAGCAGTACTTC	-	TRBD1	16	TRBV5-1	TRBJ2-7
CASSDTFYGYTF	TGTGCCAGCAGTGACACTTTCTATGGCTACACCTTC	-	-	12	TRBV25-1	TRBJ1-2
CASSSTGGGLTEAFF	TGCGCCAGCAGCTCGACAGGGGGAGGTTTGACTGAAGCTTTCTTT	-	TRBD1	15	TRBV5-1	TRBJ1-1
CASSLRVDVDQPQHF	TGTGCCAGCAGCTTGCGGGTCGACGTCGATCAGCCCCAGCATTTT	-	-	15	TRBV5-5	TRBJ1-5
CASSFHRGSDTQYF	TGTGCCAGCAGCTTCCACAGGGGTTCAGATACGCAGTATTTT	-	TRBD1	14	TRBV5-4	TRBJ2-3
CASSVSEVYEQYF	TGTGCCAGCAGCGTATCCGAGGTTTACGAGCAGTACTTC	-	-	13	TRBV9	TRBJ2-7
CASSFSLGSEAFF	TGTGCCAGCAGCTTCTCCTTGGGCAGCGAAGCTTTCTTT	-	-	13	TRBV7-2	TRBJ1-1
CSVEIGGTGNTIYF	TGCAGCGTTGAAATAGGAGGGACTGGAAACACCATATATTTT	-	-	14	TRBV29-1	TRBJ1-3
CASRDSPVGNSPLHF	TGTGCCAGCAGGGACAGTCCAGTAGGGAATTCACCCCTCCACTTT	once	-	15	TRBV3-1/TRBV3-2	TRBJ1-6
CASSIPRGRCNQPQHF	TGTGCCAGCAGCATACCGAGGGGGCGTTGCAATCAGCCCCAGCATTTT	-	TRBD1	16	TRBV3-1/TRBV3-2	TRBJ1-5
CASSRGTFNTGELFF	TGTGCCAGCTCCCGCGGGACTTTTAACACCGGGGAGCTGTTTTTT	-	-	15	TRBV18	TRBJ2-2
CASSGGRGLDYGYTF	TGTGCCAGCAGCGGAGGCAGGGGTTTGGACTATGGCTACACCTTC	-	-	15	TRBV9	TRBJ1-2
CASSQVLRGTEAFF	TGTGCCAGCAGCCAAGTCCTCCGGGGGACTGAAGCTTTCTTT	-	-	14	TRBV3-1/TRBV3-2	TRBJ1-1
CASADGNTGELFF	TGCGCCAGCGCGGATGGCAACACCGGGGAGCTGTTTTTT	-	-	13	TRBV10-2	TRBJ2-2
CASSVGPRTEAFF	TGTGCCAGCAGCGTAGGCCCCCGGACTGAAGCTTTCTTT	-	-	13	TRBV9	TRBJ1-1
CASSRDRLNGYTF	TGTGCCAGCAGCCGCGACAGGTTGAATGGCTACACCTTC	once	-	13	TRBV16	TRBJ1-2
CASSEVVDSGYGYTF	TGCGCCAGCAGCGAGGTTGTGGACAGCGGTTATGGCTACACCTTC	-	-	15	TRBV5-1	TRBJ1-2
CASKPDGGLNTEAFF	TGTGCCAGCAAACCCGACGGAGGGTTGAACACTGAAGCTTTCTTT	-	-	15	TRBV6-5	TRBJ1-1
CATRDRGPSGNTIYF	TGTGCCACCCGGGACAGGGGGCCCTCGGGAAACACCATATATTTT	-	TRBD1	15	TRBV19	TRBJ1-3
CASRARTGELFF	TGTGCCAGCAGAGCACGTACCGGGGAGCTGTTTTTT	-	-	12	TRBV6-4	TRBJ2-2
CASSGGQATNEKLFF	TGCGCCAGCAGCGGAGGACAGGCAACTAATGAAAAACTGTTTTTT	-	TRBD1	15	TRBV5-1	TRBJ1-4
CASSGGSGGRETQYF	TGTGCCAGCAGCGGGGGTTCGGGGGGCCGAGAGACCCAGTACTTC	-	-	15	TRBV5-4	TRBJ2-5
CASKVSGNNSPLHF	TGTGCCAGCAAGGTATCAGGGAATAATTCACCCCTCCACTTT	-	-	14	TRBV18	TRBJ1-6
CASTFYTTVRREQYF	TGTGCCAGCACCTTCTACACGACAGTACGACGCGAGCAGTACTTC	once	-	15	TRBV5-6	TRBJ2-7